This T cell receptor (beta chain) was identified in a study of OX40 agonist ivuxolimab in advanced cancers. At the level of the study: Checkpoint inhibitors had been given previously to approximately 40% of patients. Study-level results: In general, CD8+ T cells held more expanded clones than CD4+ did, on average. The 0.1-3.0 mg/kg partial responders had among the lowest clonal expansion.

As regards this clone: Its antigen is still unknown.

It was autoimmune disease history or systemic immunosuppression that excluded patients. Method: immunoSEQ multiplex PCR; TCRdb's copy keeps in-frame clones and lacks some. The table includes more than 45,000 clones, approximately 86% detected once. V dropped 1 base and J dropped 3 bases, with 13 bases sitting between them. Germline CDR1 and CDR2: GTSNPN and SVGIG (reference sequence). The CDR3 is 14 amino acids. The sequence was obtained from an adult with an advanced solid tumor such as melanoma, head and neck, liver or kidney cancer. V and J are TRBV30 and TRBJ2-7; D is unresolved. The sample consisted of CD4+ or CD8+ T cells sorted from blood, taken in a trial of the OX40 agonist ivuxolimab. As DNA, the CDR3 is TGTGCCTGGAGTGAGTCTCGACTCTTCTACGAGCAGTACTTC. Translated: CAWSESRLFYEQYF.